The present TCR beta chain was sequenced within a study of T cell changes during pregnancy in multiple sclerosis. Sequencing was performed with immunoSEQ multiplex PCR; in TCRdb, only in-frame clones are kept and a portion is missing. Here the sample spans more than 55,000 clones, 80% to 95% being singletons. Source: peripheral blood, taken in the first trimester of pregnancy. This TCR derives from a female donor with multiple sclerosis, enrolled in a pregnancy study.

CDR3 sequence reads: CASGLVQGAPGANVLTF. The CDR3, as DNA: TGTGCTAGTGGTTTGGTACAGGGGGCGCCTGGGGCCAACGTCCTGACTTTC. The chain joins TRBV12-5 to TRBJ2-6; 9 bases map to TRBD1. CDR1 is LGHNT and CDR2 is FRNRAP in the germline V gene. The CDR3 totals 17 residues. Germline trimming cut 0 bases from V and 2 bases from J; bases unmatched to any gene: 2.